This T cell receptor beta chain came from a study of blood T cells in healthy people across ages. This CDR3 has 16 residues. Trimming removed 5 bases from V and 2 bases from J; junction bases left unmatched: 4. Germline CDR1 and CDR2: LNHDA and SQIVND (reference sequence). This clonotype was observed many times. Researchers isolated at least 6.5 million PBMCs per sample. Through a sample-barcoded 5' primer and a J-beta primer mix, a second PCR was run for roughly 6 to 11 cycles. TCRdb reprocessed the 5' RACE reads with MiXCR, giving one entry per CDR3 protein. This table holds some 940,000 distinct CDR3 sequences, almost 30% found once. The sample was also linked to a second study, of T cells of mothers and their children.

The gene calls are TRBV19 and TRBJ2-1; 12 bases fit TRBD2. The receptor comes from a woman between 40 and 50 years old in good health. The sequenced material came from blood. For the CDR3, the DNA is TGTGCCAGTAGTGGTCGGACTAGCGGGACCTACAATGAGCAGTTCTTC. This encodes CASSGRTSGTYNEQFF. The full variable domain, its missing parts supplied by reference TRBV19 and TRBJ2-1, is DGGITQSPKYLFRKEGQNVTLSCEQNLNHDAMYWYRQDPGQGLRLIYYSQIVNDFQKGDIAEGYSVSREKKESFPLTVTSAQKNPTAFYLCASSGRTSGTYNEQFFGPGTRLTVL.